This passage covers 17 T cell receptor beta chains from one sample sequenced in a study of T cells after yellow fever vaccination. MiXCR was run by TCRdb on the 5' RACE reads, yielding one entry per CDR3 protein. The data show 200,000 to 300,000 distinct CDR3 sequences, with over 6.5% seen just once and 1% to 1.2% held by the top ten. This specimen was CD4+ T cells sorted from PBMCs, taken on the day of the yellow fever booster vaccination. The receptors were sampled from a young man who received the YFV17D yellow fever vaccine.

This clonotype was picked up many times. This rearrangement joins TRBV7-6 to TRBJ2-7, with 10 bases fitting TRBD1. The CDR3 sequence is 15 residues long. Germline V gene data show CDR1 as SGHVS and CDR2 as FNYEAQ. Losses at the gene ends were 1 base for V and 12 bases for J; bases not matched to a gene: 12. This chain's CDR3 is CASSLDSGQGVPRYF. CDR3 DNA sequence: TGTGCCAGCAGCTTAGATAGTGGACAGGGGGTACCGAGGTACTTC. Using reference TRBV7-6 and TRBJ2-7 for the parts outside the CDR3, the full variable domain is GAGVSQSPRYKVTKRGQDVALRCDPISGHVSLYWYRQALGQGPEFLTYFNYEAQQDKSGLPNDRFSAERPEGSISTLTIQRTEQRDSAMYRCASSLDSGQGVPRYFGPGTRLTVT.

Many counts were recorded for this clonotype. The rearrangement uses TRBV7-9 and TRBJ2-2; TRBD2 aligns across 9 bases. With V trimmed by 5 bases and J by 1 base, 2 bases remained unmatched. The CDR3 has 15 amino acids. The germline gives CDR1 SEHNR, CDR2 FQNEAQ (reference sequence). CDR3 DNA: TGTGCCAGCAGCCCTAGCGGGATGAACACCGGGGAGCTGTTTTTT. Translation gives CASSPSGMNTGELFF.

The V gene is TRBV7-2, the J gene TRBJ2-3, with TRBD1 matching over 9 bases. The CDR3 is 16 amino acids. Germline V gene lookup returns CDR1 SGHTA and CDR2 FQGNSA. After removal of 1 base from V and 1 base from J, the junction contained 3 bases not matched to a gene. The CDR3 nucleotides read TGTGCCAGCAGCTTAGGTTGGGACAGGGGCACAGATACGCAGTATTTT. Amino acid sequence: CASSLGWDRGTDTQYF.

This clonotype came up many times. The chain links TRBV5-1 to TRBJ2-2; no clear D. V lost 0 bases, J lost 0 bases, and 6 bases lay in between. CDR1 SGHRS and CDR2 YFSETQ come from the germline V gene. The CDR3 runs to 15 residues. In DNA form, the CDR3 reads TGCGCCAGCAGCTTGGAGCCGCCGAACACCGGGGAGCTGTTTTTT. Amino acid sequence: CASSLEPPNTGELFF.

The V gene is TRBV4-2, the J gene TRBJ1-5; tentatively, D is TRBD1 (5 bases). Germline-derived CDR1 and CDR2 are LGHNA and YNFKEQ. Trimming stripped 4 bases from V and 0 bases from J, with 22 bases between. The CDR3 spans 19 residues. The CDR3 loop reads CASSPGKGPGAISNQPQHF. Here the CDR3 DNA reads TGTGCCAGCAGCCCAGGAAAAGGGCCCGGGGCAATTAGCAATCAGCCCCAGCATTTT.

This clonotype occurred a few times. The gene calls are TRBV7-2 and TRBJ2-5; D may be TRBD1 (6 bases). Germline V gives CDR1 SGHTA, CDR2 FQGNSA. The CDR3 runs 16 residues. V lost 5 bases, J lost 2 bases, and 18 bases lay in between. The CDR3, as DNA: TGTGCCAGCAGCCCCCGAGATGGGGGCGGTCAAGAGACCCAGTACTTC. Translation: CASSPRDGGGQETQYF.

The chain has TRBV25-1 and TRBJ2-5; TRBD1 matches 9 bases. The CDR3 runs to 17 residues. J was trimmed by 1 base and V by 6 bases; bases with no gene match: 12. CDR1 and CDR2 (germline): MGHDK, SYGVNS. CDR3 DNA sequence: TGTGCCAGCAGCTCCGTCCCGGGACAGGGAACCCAAGAGACCCAGTACTTC. This encodes CASSSVPGQGTQETQYF.

This clonotype was seen only a few times. The CDR3: CASSESMGTEQFF. The CDR3 nucleotides are TGCGCCAGCAGTGAGTCAATGGGGACTGAGCAGTTCTTC. This chain links TRBV10-2 with TRBJ2-1; D may correspond to TRBD1 or TRBD2 (5 bases each). CDR3 size: 13 residues. V was trimmed by 0 bases and J by 9 bases, leaving 9 bases between them. Germline V CDR1 and CDR2: WSHSY, SAAADI.

This clonotype was seen ten or more times. This chain uses TRBV7-2 with TRBJ1-6; 7 bases are a match to TRBD1. Germline V gives CDR1 SGHTA, CDR2 FQGNSA. This CDR3 comprises 16 residues. The junction had 9 bases not matched to a gene; V was cut back by 5 bases and J by 5 bases. The CDR3 loop reads CASSLLFGQDNSPLHF. CDR3 DNA: TGTGCCAGCAGCCTCCTATTCGGACAGGATAATTCACCCCTCCACTTT.

The sample holds many counts of this clonotype. The V gene is TRBV5-1, the J gene TRBJ2-7, with D unclear. This CDR3 has 13 residues. Trimming cost V 2 bases and J 6 bases, with 12 bases left between them. The germline CDR1 and CDR2 sequences are SGHRS and YFSETQ. The DNA for the CDR3 is TGCGCCAGCAGCTTCTCGACCCGTATCGAGCAGTACTTC. This encodes CASSFSTRIEQYF.

This clonotype was observed many times. This chain joins TRBV24-1 and TRBJ2-5; D is possibly TRBD2 (7 bases). CDR1 is KGHDR, CDR2 SFDVKD, per germline. CDR3 length: 15 amino acids. V lost 1 base and J 4 bases, leaving 12 bases between the germline ends. CDR3 protein: CATSDFAGAGETQYF. The CDR3 nucleotides read TGTGCCACCAGTGATTTTGCGGGGGCAGGAGAGACCCAGTACTTC.

A remark on this clonotype: The junction and the germline gene differ at one end; a read error may be behind it. This sequence joins TRBV9 and TRBJ2-1, with D perhaps being TRBD1 or TRBD2 (5 bases each). This CDR3 region has 12 residues. CDR1 SGDLS and CDR2 YYNGEE come from the germline V gene. Here the CDR3 reads CASTVWDDEQFF. The CDR3 nucleotides read TGTGCCAGCACCGTATGGGACGATGAGCAGTTCTTC.

In its sample, this clonotype was seen a few times. The chain joins TRBV4-3 to TRBJ2-3; D is possibly TRBD1 (5 bases). Germline V gene sequence: CDR1 LGHNA, CDR2 YSLEER. The ends were cut back, 1 base at V and 0 bases at J, with 14 bases in the middle. The CDR3 is made up of 17 amino acids. CDR3 sequence reads: CASSQATGRTSTDTQYF. The CDR3 DNA reads TGCGCCAGCAGCCAAGCAACAGGCCGAACTAGCACAGATACGCAGTATTTT.

This clonotype was observed at least ten times. V usage is TRBV20-1 and J usage is TRBJ1-5, with 9 bases identical to TRBD1. The CDR3 contains 14 residues. Germline V lookup: CDR1 DFQATT, CDR2 SNEGSKA (reference sequence). V shed 4 bases, J shed 1 base, and the junction held 2 bases outside the gene matches. In nucleotides, the CDR3 is TGCAGTGCTAAACAGGGGGCGAGCAATCAGCCCCAGCATTTT. This sequence encodes CSAKQGASNQPQHF.

The table lists this clonotype with many counts. This chain joins TRBV5-4 and TRBJ2-3; 8 nucleotides agree with TRBD2. Per germline, CDR1 SGHNT and CDR2 YYREEE (reference sequence). The CDR3 spans 15 residues. Trimming at V came to 1 base and at J to 2 bases, leaving 3 bases not matched to a gene. The CDR3 is CASSLRGGHTDTQYF. CDR3 sequence (DNA): TGTGCCAGCAGCTTGCGGGGGGGGCACACAGATACGCAGTATTTT.

V usage is TRBV7-2 and J usage is TRBJ2-3, with D possibly matching TRBD2 (6 bases). The germline gives CDR1 SGHTA, CDR2 FQGNSA. V was clipped by 4 bases and J by 1 base, with 15 bases between them. The CDR3 has 16 residues. The CDR3 bases are TGTGCCAGCAGCTCCGGCGGGGCTAGCGGCACAGATACGCAGTATTTT. Amino acid sequence: CASSSGGASGTDTQYF. The variable domain in full, completed from reference TRBV7-2 and TRBJ2-3, reads GAGVSQSPSNKVTEKGKDVELRCDPISGHTALYWYRQSLGQGLEFLIYFQGNSAPDKSGLPSDRFSAERTGGSVSTLTIQRTQQEDSAVYLCASSSGGASGTDTQYFGPGTRLTVL.

This rearrangement joins TRBV12-3 or TRBV12-4 to TRBJ2-1; weak D call: TRBD1 (5 bases). Trimming removed 5 bases from V and 7 bases from J, with 18 bases in between. CDR3 length equals 15 residues. The CDR3 DNA is TGTGCCAGCAGTATGGACATCTCGACGAGGAATGAGCAGTTCTTC. Its protein is CASSMDISTRNEQFF.